The T cell receptor beta chain under discussion was sequenced for a study of vaccination and CD4 T cells after COVID-19. In the study overall: Six males and four females, two of them Hispanic, were enrolled as convalescents. Investigators took post-vaccine samples a median approximately 72 days after dose two, within a range of 14 to 241. Overlapping spike peptides of SARS-CoV-2, HCoV-NL63, HCoV-OC43 and HCoV-229E were used, and cells were stimulated with them.

Cultured CD4+ T cell DNA underwent sequencing with the Oncomine TCR Beta short-read assay. TCRdb re-analysed the PCR reads in MiXCR, keeping a single row per CDR3 protein. The sample holds under 9,500 distinct CDR3 sequences, about half seen once. Regarding treatment: approximately 9-day PBMC culture with coronavirus spike peptide pools or control peptides (ViraFEST assay). From the approximately 9-day cultures, CD4+ T cells were isolated by negative selection. This clonotype was picked up a small number of times. Its antigen remains unknown. Sequencing was performed on CD4+ T cells from blood, cultured in vitro. This sequence was found in a human donor who had recovered from COVID-19.

CDR3 nucleotide sequence: TGCAGTGCTAGATGGGGTGGGTCAAAAAACACTGAAGCTTTCTTT. Protein: CSARWGGSKNTEAFF. The chain carries TRBV20-1 and TRBJ1-1, with unresolved D. V was shortened by 2 bases and J by 2 bases, with 15 bases between the two germline ends. Germline CDR1 DFQATT, CDR2 SNEGSKA (reference sequence). This CDR3 contains 15 residues.